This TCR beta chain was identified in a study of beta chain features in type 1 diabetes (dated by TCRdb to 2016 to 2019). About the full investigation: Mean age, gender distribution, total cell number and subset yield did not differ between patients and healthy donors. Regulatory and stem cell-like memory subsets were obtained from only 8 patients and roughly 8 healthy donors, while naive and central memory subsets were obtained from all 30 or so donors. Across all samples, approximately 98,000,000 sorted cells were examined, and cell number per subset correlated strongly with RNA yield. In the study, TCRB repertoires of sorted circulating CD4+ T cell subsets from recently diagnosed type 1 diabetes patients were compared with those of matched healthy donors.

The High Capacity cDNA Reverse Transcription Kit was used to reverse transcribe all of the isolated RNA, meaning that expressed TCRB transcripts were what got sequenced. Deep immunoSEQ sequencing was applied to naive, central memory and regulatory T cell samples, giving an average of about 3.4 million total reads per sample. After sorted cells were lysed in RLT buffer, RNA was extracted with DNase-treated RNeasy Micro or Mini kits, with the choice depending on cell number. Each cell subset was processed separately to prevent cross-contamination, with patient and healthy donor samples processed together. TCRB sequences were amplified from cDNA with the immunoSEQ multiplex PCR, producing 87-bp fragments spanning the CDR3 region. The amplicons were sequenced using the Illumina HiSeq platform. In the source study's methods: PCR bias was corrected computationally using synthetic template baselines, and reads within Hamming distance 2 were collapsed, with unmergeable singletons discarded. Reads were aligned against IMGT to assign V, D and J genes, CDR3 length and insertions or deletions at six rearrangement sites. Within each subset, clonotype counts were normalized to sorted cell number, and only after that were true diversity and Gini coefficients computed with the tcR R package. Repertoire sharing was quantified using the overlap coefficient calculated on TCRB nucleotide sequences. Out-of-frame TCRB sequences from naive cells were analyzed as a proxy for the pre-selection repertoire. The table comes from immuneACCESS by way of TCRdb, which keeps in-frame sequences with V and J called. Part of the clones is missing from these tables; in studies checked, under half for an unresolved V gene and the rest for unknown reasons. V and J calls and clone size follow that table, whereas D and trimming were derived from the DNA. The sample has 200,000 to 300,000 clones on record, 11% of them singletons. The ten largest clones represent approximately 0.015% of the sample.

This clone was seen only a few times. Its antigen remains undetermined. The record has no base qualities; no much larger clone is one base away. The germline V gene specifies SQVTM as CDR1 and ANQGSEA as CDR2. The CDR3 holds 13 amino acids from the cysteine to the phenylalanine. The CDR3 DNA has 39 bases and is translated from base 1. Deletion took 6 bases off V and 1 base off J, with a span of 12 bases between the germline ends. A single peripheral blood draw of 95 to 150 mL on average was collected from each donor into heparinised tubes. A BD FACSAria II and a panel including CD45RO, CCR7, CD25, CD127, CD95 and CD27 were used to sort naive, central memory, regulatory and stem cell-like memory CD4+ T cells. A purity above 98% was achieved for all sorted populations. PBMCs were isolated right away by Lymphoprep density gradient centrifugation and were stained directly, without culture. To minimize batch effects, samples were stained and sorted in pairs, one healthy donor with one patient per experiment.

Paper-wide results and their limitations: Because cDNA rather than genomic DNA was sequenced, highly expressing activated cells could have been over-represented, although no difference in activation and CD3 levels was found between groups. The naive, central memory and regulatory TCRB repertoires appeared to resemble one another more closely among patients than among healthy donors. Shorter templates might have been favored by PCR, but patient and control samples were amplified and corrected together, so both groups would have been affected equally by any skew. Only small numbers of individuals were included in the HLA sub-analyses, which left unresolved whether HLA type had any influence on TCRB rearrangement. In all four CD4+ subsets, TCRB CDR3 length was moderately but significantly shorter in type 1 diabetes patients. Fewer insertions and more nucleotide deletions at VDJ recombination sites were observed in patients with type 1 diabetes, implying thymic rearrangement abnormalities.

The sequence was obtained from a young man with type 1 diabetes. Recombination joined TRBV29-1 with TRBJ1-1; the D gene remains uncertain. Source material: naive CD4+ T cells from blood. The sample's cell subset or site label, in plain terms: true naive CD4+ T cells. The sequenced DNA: TGCAGCGTCGCGGGCGCCCCGAACACTGAAGCTTTCTTT. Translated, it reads CSVAGAPNTEAFF.